The 18 T cell receptor beta chains presented below share a single source sample, sequenced in a study of T cells in Graves' hyperthyroidism and ophthalmopathy. TCR beta CDR3 regions were amplified from RNA. The HTBI primer set was used in a first-round RT-PCR of the TCR CDR3. TCRdb re-called the multiplex PCR reads with MiXCR, one entry per CDR3 protein. Of 660,000 or so distinct CDR3 sequences detected, 40% to 55% appear once; the ten largest clones hold about 7%. The sequenced material came from peripheral blood or thyroid tissue (not recorded which). The receptor set was obtained from an adult man with Graves' disease, either hyperthyroidism or ophthalmopathy (not recorded which).

The chain employs TRBV6-6 and TRBJ1-1, with no clear D. Trimming removed 5 bases from V and 4 bases from J, with 14 bases in between. Germline V gene sequence: CDR1 MNHNY, CDR2 SVGAGI (reference sequence). This CDR3 is built from 14 residues. The CDR3 sequence is CASSELSVATEAFF. For the CDR3, the DNA is TGTGCCAGCAGTGAATTATCCGTGGCCACTGAAGCTTTCTTT.

This clonotype was counted once. The rearrangement uses TRBV6-5 and TRBJ2-2; 8 positions agree with TRBD1. V dropped 10 bases and J dropped 6; count of bases not matched to a gene: 10. Germline V lookup: CDR1 MNHEY, CDR2 SVGAGI. The CDR3 has 14 residues. In nucleotides, the CDR3 is TGTGCCACAATACCAGGGGGCCCCGCCGGGGAGCTGTTTTTT. Protein: CATIPGGPAGELFF.

This clonotype has a handful of counts. The rearrangement joins TRBV6-5 to TRBJ2-3; D possibly corresponds to TRBD1 (6 bases). The CDR3 is made up of 16 amino acids. V lost 6 bases and J lost 0, with 16 bases in between. Germline values: CDR1 MNHEY, CDR2 SVGAGI. CDR3 region: CASRLRGSWSTDTQYF. The CDR3, as DNA: TGTGCCAGCAGGCTGAGGGGGAGCTGGAGCACAGATACGCAGTATTTT.

With respect to this clonotype: A read error may explain this, as a much larger clone is one base away. This is likely a read error, given that the CDR3 carries no conserved phenylalanine or tryptophan at its end. The V and J genes are TRBV7-9 and TRBJ1-1; tentatively, D is TRBD1 (6 bases). Germline-derived CDR1 and CDR2 are SEHNR and FQNEAQ (reference sequence). This CDR3 is built from 13 residues. V lost 8 bases and J lost 2, with 12 bases in between. DNA for the CDR3: TGTGCCAGCGGGAGACAGGTTAACACTGAAGCTTTCCTT. Its protein is CASGRQVNTEAFL.

The chain carries TRBV12-3 or TRBV12-4 and TRBJ1-4, with a possible D match to TRBD1 (6 bases). The CDR3 has 14 amino acids. Trimming shortened V by 6 bases and J by 3 bases, and 11 bases separated the two germline ends. CDR3 nucleotides: TGTGCCAGCAGACGGGACACACCTAATGAAAAACTGTTTTTT. Translation: CASRRDTPNEKLFF.

This clonotype came up many times. The gene calls are TRBV5-1 and TRBJ1-6; a possible D gene is TRBD1 (6 bases). Germline assignment: CDR1 SGHRS and CDR2 YFSETQ. Trimming took off 6 bases at V and 6 bases at J, with 16 bases between the two ends. The CDR3 length is 15 residues. The DNA for the CDR3 is TGCGCCAGCAACGAGGGACACAGGGCTAATTCACCCCTCCACTTT. It codes for CASNEGHRANSPLHF.

This chain joins TRBV7-6 and TRBJ1-1; D might be TRBD1 (6 bases). The germline V gene has CDR1 SGHVS and CDR2 FNYEAQ. V was clipped by 6 bases and J by 0 bases, with 17 bases between them. CDR3 length: 16 residues. CDR3 sequence: CASSYNLDSMNTEAFF. The CDR3 DNA sequence: TGTGCCAGCAGTTACAACTTGGACAGCATGAACACTGAAGCTTTCTTT.

This clonotype was seen more than once but under ten times. J is TRBJ1-1 and V is TRBV29-1; 11 bases map to TRBD1. CDR1 and CDR2 (germline): SQVTM, ANQGSEA. The CDR3 has 13 residues. J gave up 4 bases and V 6 bases, and 4 bases lay outside the gene matches. CDR3 bases: TGCAGCGTCGGGACAGGGGGACTCACTGAAGCTTTCTTT. Translated: CSVGTGGLTEAFF.

The gene calls are TRBV19 and TRBJ1-5; 7 positions agree with TRBD1. V dropped 3 bases and J dropped 7; count of bases not matched to a gene: 9. Germline values: CDR1 LNHDA, CDR2 SQIVND (reference sequence). The CDR3 contains 15 residues. The CDR3 DNA is TGTGCCAGTAGTATCCGGACAGGAGGTCGACAGCCCCAGCATTTT. This encodes CASSIRTGGRQPQHF.

The DNA of the CDR3 is TGTGCCAGCAGTTACGGGTGGACCTCTGGGGCCAACGTCCTGACTTTC. Protein: CASSYGWTSGANVLTF. V is TRBV6-6 and J is TRBJ2-6; D unresolved. Germline assignment: CDR1 MNHNY and CDR2 SVGAGI (reference sequence). The CDR3 length is 16 residues. The ends were cut back, 2 bases at V and 0 bases at J, with 8 bases in the middle.

This clonotype was detected many times. The V gene is TRBV29-1, the J gene TRBJ1-1, with D uncertain. V was shortened by 4 bases and J by 4 bases, with 7 bases between the two germline ends. The germline gives CDR1 SQVTM, CDR2 ANQGSEA. The CDR3 runs 11 residues. The DNA of the CDR3 is TGCAGCGTTGGAACGGCCACTGAAGCTTTCTTT. Translated, it gives CSVGTATEAFF.

This clonotype was observed at least ten times. V usage is TRBV5-1 and J usage is TRBJ1-1; TRBD1 aligns across 8 bases. The CDR3 consists of 14 residues. The germline CDR1 and CDR2 sequences are SGHRS and YFSETQ. V shed 4 bases, J shed 1 base, and the junction held 3 bases outside the gene matches. CDR3 loop: CASSRGTGNTEAFF. DNA of the CDR3: TGCGCCAGCAGCCGCGGGACAGGGAACACTGAAGCTTTCTTT.

A few counts support this clonotype. A much larger clone lies one base from this, so it may be a read error. J is TRBJ1-2 and V is TRBV29-1; 11 nucleotides align to TRBD1. Germline trimming cut 3 bases from V and 4 bases from J; bases unmatched to any gene: 1. Germline V gene sequence: CDR1 SQVTM, CDR2 ANQGSEA. The CDR3 contains 13 residues. As DNA, the CDR3 is TGCAGCGTTGATGGGACAGGGGGCTATGGCTACACCTTC. This codes for CSVDGTGGYGYTF.

In this sample, this clonotype turned up a few times. V is TRBV14 and J is TRBJ1-2, with no clear D. Germline V CDR1 and CDR2: SGHDN, FVKESK. Trimming removed 6 bases at V and 8 bases at J, with 13 bases between. The CDR3 is 12 amino acids. The DNA for the CDR3 is TGTGCCAGCAGGCCTCCCGGGGAAGGCTACACCTTC. Residues: CASRPPGEGYTF.

This clonotype occurred many times. One end of the junction is discordant with germline, which a read error may explain. V and J are TRBV7-7 and TRBJ2-5; possible D gene TRBD1, 6 bases. Looked up from germline, CDR1 is SSHAT and CDR2 is FNYEAQ (reference sequence). The CDR3 loop spans 13 amino acids. CDR3 loop: CASSPTGMETQYF. In DNA form, the CDR3 reads TGTGCTAGCAGTCCAACAGGGATGGAGACCCAGTACTTC. Full variable domain (outside the CDR3, taken from reference TRBV7-7 and TRBJ2-5): GAGVSQSPRYKVTKRGQDVTLRCDPISSHATLYWYQQALGQGPEFLTYFNYEAQPDKSGLPSDRFSAERPEGSISTLTIQRTEQRDSAMYRCASSPTGMETQYFGPGTRLLVL.

This clonotype was counted at least ten times. The genes are TRBV6-5 and TRBJ1-2, with no clear D. The germline CDR1 and CDR2 sequences are MNHEY and SVGAGI. The CDR3 totals 11 residues. DNA of the CDR3: TGTGCAGTCACCTGGGAATATGGCTACACCTTC. Translating it yields CAVTWEYGYTF.

This clonotype has more than one count but fewer than ten. The V and J genes are TRBV5-1 and TRBJ1-1, with 7 bases matching TRBD1. V shed 4 bases, J shed 0 bases, and the junction held 3 bases outside the gene matches. Germline lookup yields CDR1 SGHRS and CDR2 YFSETQ. The CDR3 runs to 14 residues. The CDR3 spells CASSTTGMNTEAFF. For the CDR3, the DNA is TGCGCCAGCAGCACGACAGGGATGAACACTGAAGCTTTCTTT.

The sample holds many counts of this clonotype. The chain carries TRBV10-1 and TRBJ1-1, with 9 bases aligning to TRBD1. Looked up from germline, CDR1 is WNHNN and CDR2 is SYGVQD (reference sequence). The CDR3 runs 14 residues. V trimming: 5 bases; J trimming: 5 bases; junction bases outside the gene matches: 6. As DNA, the CDR3 is TGCGCCAGCAGTCAACAGGGGGCAAGTACTGAAGCTTTCTTT. Encoded protein: CASSQQGASTEAFF.